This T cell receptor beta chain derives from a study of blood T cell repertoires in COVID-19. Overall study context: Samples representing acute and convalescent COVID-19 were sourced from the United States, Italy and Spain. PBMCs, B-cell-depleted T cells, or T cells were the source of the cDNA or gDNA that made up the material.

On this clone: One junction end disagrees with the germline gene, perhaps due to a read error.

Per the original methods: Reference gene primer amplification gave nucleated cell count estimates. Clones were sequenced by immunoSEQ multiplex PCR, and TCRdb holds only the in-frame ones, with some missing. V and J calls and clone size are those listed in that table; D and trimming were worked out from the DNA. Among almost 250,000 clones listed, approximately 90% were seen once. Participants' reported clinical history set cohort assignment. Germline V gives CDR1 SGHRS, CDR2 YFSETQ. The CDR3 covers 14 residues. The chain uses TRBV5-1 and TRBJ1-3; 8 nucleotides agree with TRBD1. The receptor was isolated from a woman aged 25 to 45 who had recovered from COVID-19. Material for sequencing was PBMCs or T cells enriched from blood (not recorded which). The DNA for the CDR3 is TGCGCCAGCAGCCGGACAGGGCCTGGGAACACCATATATTTT. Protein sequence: CASSRTGPGNTIYF.